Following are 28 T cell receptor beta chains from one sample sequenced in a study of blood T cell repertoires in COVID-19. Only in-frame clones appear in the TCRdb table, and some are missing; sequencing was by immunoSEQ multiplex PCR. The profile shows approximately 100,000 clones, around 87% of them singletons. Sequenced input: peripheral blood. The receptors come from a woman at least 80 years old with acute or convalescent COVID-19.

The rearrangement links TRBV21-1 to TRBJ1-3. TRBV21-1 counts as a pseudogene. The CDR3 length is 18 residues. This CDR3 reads CASTEGRGRPSSGNTIYF. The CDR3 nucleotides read TGTGCCAGCACCGAAGGGAGGGGCAGACCGAGCTCTGGAAACACCATATATTTT.

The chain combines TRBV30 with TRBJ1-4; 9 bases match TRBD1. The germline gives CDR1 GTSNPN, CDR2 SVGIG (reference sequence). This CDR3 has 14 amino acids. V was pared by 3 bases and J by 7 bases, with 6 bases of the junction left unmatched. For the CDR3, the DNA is TGTGCCTGGAGGTACAGGGGGCGGGGTGAAAAACTGTTTTTT. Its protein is CAWRYRGRGEKLFF. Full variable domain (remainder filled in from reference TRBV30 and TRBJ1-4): SQTIHQWPATLVQPVGSPLSLECTVEGTSNPNLYWYRQAAGRGLQLLFYSVGIGQISSEVPQNLSASRPQDRQFILSSKKLLLSDSGFYLCAWRYRGRGEKLFFGSGTQLSVL.

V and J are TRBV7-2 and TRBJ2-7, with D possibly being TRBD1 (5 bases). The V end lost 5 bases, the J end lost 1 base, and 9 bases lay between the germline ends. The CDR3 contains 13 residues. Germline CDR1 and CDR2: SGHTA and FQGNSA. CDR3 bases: TGTGCCAGCAGCCCCGACAGTTCCTACGAGCAGTACTTC. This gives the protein CASSPDSSYEQYF. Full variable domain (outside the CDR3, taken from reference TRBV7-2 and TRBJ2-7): GAGVSQSPSNKVTEKGKDVELRCDPISGHTALYWYRQSLGQGLEFLIYFQGNSAPDKSGLPSDRFSAERTGGSVSTLTIQRTQQEDSAVYLCASSPDSSYEQYFGPGTRLTVT.

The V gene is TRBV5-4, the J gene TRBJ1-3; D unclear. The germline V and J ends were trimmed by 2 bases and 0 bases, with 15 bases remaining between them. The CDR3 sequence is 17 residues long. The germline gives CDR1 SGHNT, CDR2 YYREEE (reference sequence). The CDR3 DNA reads TGTGCCAGCAGCTTCGGTGGGAGGATTGACTCTGGAAACACCATATATTTT. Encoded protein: CASSFGGRIDSGNTIYF.

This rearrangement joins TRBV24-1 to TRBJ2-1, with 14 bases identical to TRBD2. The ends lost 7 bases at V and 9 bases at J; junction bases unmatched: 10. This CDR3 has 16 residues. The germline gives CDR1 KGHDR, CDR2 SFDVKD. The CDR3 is CATSGTSGGLYGEQFF. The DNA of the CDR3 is TGTGCCACCAGCGGGACTAGCGGGGGACTTTACGGTGAGCAGTTCTTC.

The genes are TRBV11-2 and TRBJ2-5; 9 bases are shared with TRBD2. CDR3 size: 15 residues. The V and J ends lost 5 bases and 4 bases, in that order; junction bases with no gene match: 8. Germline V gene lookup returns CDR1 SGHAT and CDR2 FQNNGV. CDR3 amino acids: CASSPSGALGETQYF. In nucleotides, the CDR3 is TGTGCCAGCAGCCCTAGCGGGGCCCTGGGAGAGACCCAGTACTTC.

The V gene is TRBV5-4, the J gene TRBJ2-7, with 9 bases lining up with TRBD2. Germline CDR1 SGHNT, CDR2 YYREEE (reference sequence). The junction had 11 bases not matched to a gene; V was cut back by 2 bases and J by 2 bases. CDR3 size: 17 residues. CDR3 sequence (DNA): TGTGCCAGCAGCTTTCGTAGCGGGGGAGCGTCGACCTACGAGCAGTACTTC. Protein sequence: CASSFRSGGASTYEQYF.

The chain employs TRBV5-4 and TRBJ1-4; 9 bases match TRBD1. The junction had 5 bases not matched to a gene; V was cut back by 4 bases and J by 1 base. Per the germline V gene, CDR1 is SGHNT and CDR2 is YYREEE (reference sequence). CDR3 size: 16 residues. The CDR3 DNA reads TGTGCCAGCAGCGTAACGGGACAGGGAACTAATGAAAAACTGTTTTTT. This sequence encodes CASSVTGQGTNEKLFF.

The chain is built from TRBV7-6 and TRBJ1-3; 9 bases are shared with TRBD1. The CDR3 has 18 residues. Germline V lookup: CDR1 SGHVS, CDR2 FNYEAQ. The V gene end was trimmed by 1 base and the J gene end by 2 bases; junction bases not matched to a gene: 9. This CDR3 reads CASSLGGWTGDPGNTIYF. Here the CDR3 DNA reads TGTGCCAGCAGCTTAGGGGGGTGGACAGGGGATCCTGGAAACACCATATATTTT.

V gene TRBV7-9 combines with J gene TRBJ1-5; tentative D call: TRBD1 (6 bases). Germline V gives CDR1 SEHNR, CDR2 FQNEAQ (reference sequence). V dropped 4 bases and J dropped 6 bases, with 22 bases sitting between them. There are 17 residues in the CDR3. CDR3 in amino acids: CASSSHRSGQLIQPQHF. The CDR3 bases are TGTGCCAGCAGCTCCCATCGGTCGGGACAACTAATTCAGCCCCAGCATTTT.

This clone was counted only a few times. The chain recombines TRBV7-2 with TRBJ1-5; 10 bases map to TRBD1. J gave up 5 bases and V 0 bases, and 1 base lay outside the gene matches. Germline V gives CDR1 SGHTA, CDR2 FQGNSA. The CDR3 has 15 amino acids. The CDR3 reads CASSLAGQGYQPQHF. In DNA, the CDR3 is TGTGCCAGCAGCTTAGCGGGACAGGGGTATCAGCCCCAGCATTTT.

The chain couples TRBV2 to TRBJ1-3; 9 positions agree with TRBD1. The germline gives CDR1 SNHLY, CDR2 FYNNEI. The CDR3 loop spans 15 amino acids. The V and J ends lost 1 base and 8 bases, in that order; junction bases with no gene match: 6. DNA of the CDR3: TGTGCCAGCAGTGAAGGGGGACAGGGTGGGGACACCATATATTTT. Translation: CASSEGGQGGDTIYF.

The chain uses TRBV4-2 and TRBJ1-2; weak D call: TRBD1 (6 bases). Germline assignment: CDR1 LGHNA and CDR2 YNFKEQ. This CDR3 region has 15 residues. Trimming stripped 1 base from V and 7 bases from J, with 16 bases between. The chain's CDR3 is CASSQAVQGPLGYTF. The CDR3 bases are TGTGCCAGCAGCCAAGCTGTACAGGGCCCCCTTGGCTACACCTTC.

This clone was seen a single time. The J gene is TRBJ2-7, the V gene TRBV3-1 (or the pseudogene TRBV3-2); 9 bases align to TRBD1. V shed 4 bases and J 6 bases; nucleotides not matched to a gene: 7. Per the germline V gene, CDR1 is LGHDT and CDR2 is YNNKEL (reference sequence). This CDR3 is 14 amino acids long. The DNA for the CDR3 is TGTGCCAGCAGCCCACGGGACAGGGAGGTCGAGCAGTACTTC. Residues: CASSPRDREVEQYF.

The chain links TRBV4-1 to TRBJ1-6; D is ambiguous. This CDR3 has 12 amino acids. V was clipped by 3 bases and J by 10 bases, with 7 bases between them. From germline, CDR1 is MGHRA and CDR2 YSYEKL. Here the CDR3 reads CASSQGSSPLHF. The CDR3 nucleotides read TGCGCCAGCAGCCAGGGGAGCTCACCCCTCCACTTT.

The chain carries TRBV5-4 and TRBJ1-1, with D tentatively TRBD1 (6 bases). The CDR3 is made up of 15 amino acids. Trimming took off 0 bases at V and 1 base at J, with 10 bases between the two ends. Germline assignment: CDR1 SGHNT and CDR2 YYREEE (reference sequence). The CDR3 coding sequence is TGTGCCAGCAGCTTGGCTGGACAGAGGAACACTGAAGCTTTCTTT. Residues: CASSLAGQRNTEAFF.

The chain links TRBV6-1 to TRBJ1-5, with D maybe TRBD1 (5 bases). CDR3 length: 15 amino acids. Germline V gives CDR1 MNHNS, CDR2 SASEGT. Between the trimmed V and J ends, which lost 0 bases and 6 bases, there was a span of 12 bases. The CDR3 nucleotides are TGTGCCAGCAGTGAAGCGGCAGGGTGGGGTCAGCCCCAGCATTTT. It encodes CASSEAAGWGQPQHF.

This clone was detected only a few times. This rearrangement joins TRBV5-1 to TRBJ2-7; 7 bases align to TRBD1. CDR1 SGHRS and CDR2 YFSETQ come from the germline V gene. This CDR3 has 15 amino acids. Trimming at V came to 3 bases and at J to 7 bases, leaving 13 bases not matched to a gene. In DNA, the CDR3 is TGCGCCAGCAGCTCCAACCCCGGGACAGCCTTGGAGCAGTACTTC. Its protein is CASSSNPGTALEQYF.

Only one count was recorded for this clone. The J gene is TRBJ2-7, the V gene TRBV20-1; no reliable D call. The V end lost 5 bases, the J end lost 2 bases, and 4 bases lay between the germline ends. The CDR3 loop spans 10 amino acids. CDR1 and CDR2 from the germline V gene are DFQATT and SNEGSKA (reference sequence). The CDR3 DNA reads TGCAGTGCTCGTCCCTACGAGCAGTACTTC. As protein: CSARPYEQYF.

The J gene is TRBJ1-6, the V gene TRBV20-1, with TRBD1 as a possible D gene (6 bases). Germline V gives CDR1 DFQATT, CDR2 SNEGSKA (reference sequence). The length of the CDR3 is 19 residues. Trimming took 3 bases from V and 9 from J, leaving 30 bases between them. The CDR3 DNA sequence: TGCAGTGCTAGTTATACTGGGCCAGGGGCAAACCGCCGTGGTTCACCCCTCCACTTT. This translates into CSASYTGPGANRRGSPLHF.

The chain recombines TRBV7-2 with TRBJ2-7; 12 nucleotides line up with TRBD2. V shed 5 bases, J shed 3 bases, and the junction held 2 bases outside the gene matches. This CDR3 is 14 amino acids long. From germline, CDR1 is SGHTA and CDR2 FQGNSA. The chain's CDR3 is CASSTTSGGYEQYF. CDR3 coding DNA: TGTGCCAGCAGCACGACTAGCGGGGGCTACGAGCAGTACTTC.

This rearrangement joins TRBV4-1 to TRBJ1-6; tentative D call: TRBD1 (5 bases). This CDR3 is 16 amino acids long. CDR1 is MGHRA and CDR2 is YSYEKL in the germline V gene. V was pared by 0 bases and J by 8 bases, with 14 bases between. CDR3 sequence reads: CASSQDVTAVYSPLHF. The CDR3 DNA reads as TGCGCCAGCAGCCAAGATGTGACAGCTGTTTATTCACCCCTCCACTTT.

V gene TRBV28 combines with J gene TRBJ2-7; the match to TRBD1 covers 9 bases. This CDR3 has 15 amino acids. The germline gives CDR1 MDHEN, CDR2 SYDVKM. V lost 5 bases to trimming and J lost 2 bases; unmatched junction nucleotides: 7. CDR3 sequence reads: CASSPPGQGTYEQYF. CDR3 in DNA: TGTGCCAGCAGTCCCCCGGGACAGGGAACCTACGAGCAGTACTTC.

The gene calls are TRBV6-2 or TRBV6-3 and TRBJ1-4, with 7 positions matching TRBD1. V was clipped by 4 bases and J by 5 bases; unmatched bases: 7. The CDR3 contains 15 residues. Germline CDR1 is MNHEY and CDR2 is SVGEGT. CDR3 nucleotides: TGTGCCAGCAGTTTTACCGGGACAGCGAATGAAAAACTGTTTTTT. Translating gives CASSFTGTANEKLFF.

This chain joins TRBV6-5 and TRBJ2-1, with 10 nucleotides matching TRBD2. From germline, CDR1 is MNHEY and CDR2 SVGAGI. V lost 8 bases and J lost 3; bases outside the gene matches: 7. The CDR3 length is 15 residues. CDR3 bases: TGTGCCAGCCAGCCTAGCGGGGGCCACTACAATGAGCAGTTCTTC. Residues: CASQPSGGHYNEQFF.

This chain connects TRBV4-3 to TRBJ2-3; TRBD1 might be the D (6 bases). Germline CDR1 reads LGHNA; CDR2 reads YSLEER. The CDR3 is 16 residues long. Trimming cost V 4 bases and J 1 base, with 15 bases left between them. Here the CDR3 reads CASSRLTGMGTDTQYF. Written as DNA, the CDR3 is TGCGCCAGCAGCCGACTAACAGGGATGGGCACAGATACGCAGTATTTT.

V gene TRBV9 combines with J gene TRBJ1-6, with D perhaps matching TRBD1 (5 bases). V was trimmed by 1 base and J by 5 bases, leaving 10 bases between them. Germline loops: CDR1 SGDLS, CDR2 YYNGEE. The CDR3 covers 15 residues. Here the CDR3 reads CASSVMGGDNSPLHF. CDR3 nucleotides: TGTGCCAGCAGCGTAATGGGGGGAGATAATTCACCCCTCCACTTT.

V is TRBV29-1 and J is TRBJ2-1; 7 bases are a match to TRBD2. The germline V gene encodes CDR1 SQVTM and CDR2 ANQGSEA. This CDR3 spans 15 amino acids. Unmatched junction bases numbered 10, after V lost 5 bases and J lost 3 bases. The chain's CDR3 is CSVRPGVAGYNEQFF. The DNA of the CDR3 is TGCAGCGTTCGACCCGGGGTAGCGGGCTACAATGAGCAGTTCTTC.